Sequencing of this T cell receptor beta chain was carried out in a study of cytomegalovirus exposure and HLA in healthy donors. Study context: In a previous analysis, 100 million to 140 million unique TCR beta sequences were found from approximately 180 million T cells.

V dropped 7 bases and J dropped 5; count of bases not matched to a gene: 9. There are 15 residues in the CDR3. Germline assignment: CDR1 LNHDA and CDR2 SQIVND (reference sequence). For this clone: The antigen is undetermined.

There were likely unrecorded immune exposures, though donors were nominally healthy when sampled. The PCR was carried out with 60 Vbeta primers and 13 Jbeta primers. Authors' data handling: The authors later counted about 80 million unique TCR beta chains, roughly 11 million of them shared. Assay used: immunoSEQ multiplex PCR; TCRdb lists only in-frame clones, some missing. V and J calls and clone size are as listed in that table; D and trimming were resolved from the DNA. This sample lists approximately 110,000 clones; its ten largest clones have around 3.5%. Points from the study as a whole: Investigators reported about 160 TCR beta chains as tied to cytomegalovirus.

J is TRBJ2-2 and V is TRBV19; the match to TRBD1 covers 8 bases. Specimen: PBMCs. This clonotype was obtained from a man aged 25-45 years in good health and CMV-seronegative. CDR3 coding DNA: TGTGCCAGTAACCATTTGGACAGGGCGACCGGGGAGCTGTTTTTT. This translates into CASNHLDRATGELFF. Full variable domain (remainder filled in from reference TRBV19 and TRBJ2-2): DGGITQSPKYLFRKEGQNVTLSCEQNLNHDAMYWYRQDPGQGLRLIYYSQIVNDFQKGDIAEGYSVSREKKESFPLTVTSAQKNPTAFYLCASNHLDRATGELFFGEGSRLTVL.